These T cell receptor beta chains were read from a single sample in a study of PD-L1 blockade in urothelial cancer. The assay was immunoSEQ multiplex PCR, and TCRdb's table has in-frame clones only and misses some. The sample shows tens of thousands of clones, nearly 85% of them seen only once. Here the sequenced sample was PBMCs, taken around atezolizumab (anti-PD-L1) treatment. All receptors come from a man in his fifties or sixties with urothelial cancer. Both conserved end residues are part of each CDR3. D genes are given only for firm matches. Only part of the rows carry a size: once, few, many, or a class if the clone is expanded.

14	few	NA	TRBV9	TRBJ2-1	CASSVVSHTNEQFF	TGTGCCAGCAGCGTAGTGTCCCACACCAATGAGCAGTTCTTC
13	NA	TRBD2	TRBV7-3	TRBJ2-7	CASSFQPGGEQYF	TGTGCCAGCAGCTTCCAGCCGGGGGGGGAGCAGTACTTC
13	once	NA	TRBV25-1	TRBJ1-5	CASSETVNQPQHF	TGTGCCAGCAGTGAGACAGTCAATCAGCCCCAGCATTTT
14	once	NA	TRBV7-3	TRBJ1-1	CASSPLGRDTEAFF	TGTGCCAGCAGCCCCCTTGGCAGGGACACTGAAGCTTTCTTT
16	NA	TRBD1	TRBV19	TRBJ2-3	CASSIRGQGSLDTQYF	TGTGCCAGTAGTATCCGAGGACAGGGGTCCCTAGATACGCAGTATTTT
12	NA	TRBD2	TRBV4-2	TRBJ2-5	CASSREGETQYF	TGTGCCAGCAGCCGGGAGGGTGAGACCCAGTACTTC
11	NA	NA	TRBV2	TRBJ2-3	CASKARDTQYF	TGTGCCAGCAAAGCGCGCGATACGCAGTATTTT
12	once	NA	TRBV29-1	TRBJ2-3	CSVENRRDTQYF	TGCAGCGTTGAAAACAGGAGAGATACGCAGTATTTT
15	NA	NA	TRBV29-1	TRBJ1-3	CSVGAGPVSGNTIYF	TGCAGCGTTGGAGCGGGACCGGTCTCTGGAAACACCATATATTTT
14	few	TRBD1	TRBV6-1	TRBJ1-4	CASSKATGKEKLFF	TGTGCCAGCAGCAAAGCGACAGGGAAGGAAAAACTGTTTTTT
14	NA	TRBD2	TRBV11-3	TRBJ2-7	CASSFTSGRGEQYF	TGTGCCAGCAGCTTTACTAGCGGGAGGGGCGAGCAGTACTTC
15	NA	TRBD2	TRBV10-3	TRBJ2-7	CAIGGLERGKYEQYF	TGTGCCATCGGGGGACTCGAGCGGGGGAAGTACGAGCAGTACTTC
14	NA	TRBD1	TRBV5-6	TRBJ1-6	CASSADRVNSPLHF	TGTGCCAGCAGCGCGGACAGGGTTAATTCACCCCTCCACTTT
13	NA	NA	TRBV19	TRBJ1-6	CASRQEGNSPLHF	TGTGCCAGTAGACAGGAGGGCAATTCACCCCTCCACTTT
15	few	NA	TRBV5-1	TRBJ2-2	CASSLVPGNTGELFF	TGCGCCAGCAGCTTGGTCCCCGGGAACACCGGGGAGCTGTTTTTT
13	NA	TRBD2	TRBV7-3	TRBJ2-3	CASSSGLASTQYF	TGTGCCAGCAGCTCAGGACTAGCTAGTACGCAGTATTTT
16	NA	NA	TRBV6-6	TRBJ2-7	CASSYSSWQGLYEQYF	TGTGCCAGCAGTTACTCGAGTTGGCAGGGACTGTACGAGCAGTACTTC
14	NA	NA	TRBV9	TRBJ2-7	CASSVDQDSYEQYF	TGTGCCAGCAGCGTAGACCAGGACTCCTACGAGCAGTACTTC
11	once	NA	TRBV30	TRBJ2-3	CAWRGGDTQYF	TGTGCCTGGAGGGGGGGAGATACGCAGTATTTT
14	NA	TRBD1	TRBV7-9	TRBJ1-5	CASSLGTAGQPQHF	TGTGCCAGCAGCCTCGGGACAGCGGGTCAGCCCCAGCATTTT
13	NA	NA	TRBV6-6	TRBJ1-1	CASSSRGITEAFF	TGTGCCAGCAGTTCGCGGGGGATCACTGAAGCTTTCTTT
15	NA	NA	TRBV7-9	TRBJ1-3	CASSQPARRRDTIYF	TGTGCCAGCAGCCAACCTGCTAGGCGGCGAGACACCATATATTTT
12	medium-sized	TRBD1	TRBV6-5	TRBJ1-5	CASRTGVQPQHF	TGTGCCAGCAGAACAGGGGTTCAGCCCCAGCATTTT
15	NA	NA	TRBV6-6	TRBJ1-5	CASTKKVRGNQPQHF	TGTGCCAGCACCAAAAAGGTCAGGGGAAATCAGCCCCAGCATTTT
12	NA	NA	TRBV30	TRBJ1-2	CAWRTTVYGYTF	TGTGCCTGGAGGACGACAGTCTATGGCTACACCTTC
13	NA	TRBD2	TRBV27	TRBJ2-7	CASSRDYQYEQYF	TGTGCCAGCAGCAGGGACTATCAATACGAGCAGTACTTC
16	NA	NA	TRBV7-6	TRBJ2-1	CASSPSGGSGYNEQFF	TGTGCCAGCAGCCCCAGTGGTGGTAGCGGTTACAATGAGCAGTTCTTC
14	NA	NA	TRBV5-6	TRBJ2-7	CASSLFVSSYEQYF	TGTGCCAGCAGCTTGTTCGTCAGCTCCTACGAGCAGTACTTC
15	NA	TRBD2	TRBV30	TRBJ2-1	CAWSITSGSYNEQFF	TGTGCCTGGAGCATCACTAGCGGGAGCTACAATGAGCAGTTCTTC